The next 10 T cell receptor beta chains were all read from a single sample in a study of vaccination and CD4 T cells after COVID-19. As for treatment: approximately 11-day PBMC culture with coronavirus spike peptide pools or control peptides (ViraFEST assay). Their antigens remain unidentified. Oncomine TCR Beta short-read sequencing was applied to DNA from cultured CD4+ T cells. Each CDR3 protein gets one entry after TCRdb re-called the PCR reads with MiXCR. The sample includes about 10,000 distinct CDR3 sequences, 59% of them seen just once. The specimen was CD4+ T cells from blood, cultured in vitro. The receptor source for this set is a human donor who had recovered from COVID-19.

This clonotype was seen a handful of times. The V and J genes are TRBV24-1 and TRBJ2-5, with D perhaps TRBD1 (5 bases). The germline V gene encodes CDR1 KGHDR and CDR2 SFDVKD. The length of the CDR3 is 17 residues. Trimming took 4 bases from V and 4 from J, leaving 21 bases between them. The DNA for the CDR3 is TGTGCCACCAGTGACTCCCGTGGGCAGGGTAGACCAGAGACCCAGTACTTC. This sequence encodes CATSDSRGQGRPETQYF.

The chain combines TRBV5-4 with TRBJ2-2; 7 nucleotides align to TRBD2. Germline CDR1 is SGHNT and CDR2 is YYREEE (reference sequence). J gave up 8 bases and V 0 bases, and 10 bases lay outside the gene matches. This CDR3 has 16 amino acids. The CDR3 is CASSLGREARGGELFF. For the CDR3, the DNA is TGTGCCAGCAGCTTGGGACGGGAGGCCCGCGGTGGGGAGCTGTTTTTT.

CDR3 in amino acids: CASSPGQNYGYTF. CDR3 coding DNA: TGTGCCAGCAGCCCCGGACAGAACTATGGCTACACCTTC. V is TRBV7-2 and J is TRBJ1-2; TRBD1 might be the D (6 bases). Looked up from germline, CDR1 is SGHTA and CDR2 is FQGNSA. The V end lost 5 bases, the J end lost 2 bases, and 9 bases lay between the germline ends. The CDR3 is 13 residues long.

This clonotype has a handful of counts. This sequence joins TRBV15 and TRBJ2-7, with D tentatively TRBD1 (5 bases). Looked up from germline, CDR1 is LNHNV and CDR2 is YYDKDF (reference sequence). The CDR3 contains 15 residues. Trimming cost V 0 bases and J 11 bases, with 20 bases left between them. Written as DNA, the CDR3 is TGTGCCACCAGCAGAGATGGGCTATCGGGCTCCAGGGAGTACTTC. This encodes CATSRDGLSGSREYF. The full variable domain, completed using reference TRBV15 and TRBJ2-7, is DAMVIQNPRYQVTQFGKPVTLSCSQTLNHNVMYWYQQKSSQAPKLLFHYYDKDFNNEADTPDNFQSRRPNTSFCFLDIRSPGLGDTAMYLCATSRDGLSGSREYFGPGTRLTVT.

This clonotype was seen once. The rearrangement links TRBV30 to TRBJ1-5, with D unclear. Trimming stripped 5 bases from V and 0 bases from J, with 8 bases between. The length of the CDR3 is 13 residues. Germline assignment: CDR1 GTSNPN and CDR2 SVGIG (reference sequence). CDR3 sequence reads: CAWGESSNQPQHF. In DNA form, the CDR3 reads TGTGCCTGGGGGGAATCTAGCAATCAGCCCCAGCATTTT.

The V gene is TRBV6-5, the J gene TRBJ2-7; D is unresolved. CDR1 and CDR2 from the germline V gene are MNHEY and SVGAGI. The CDR3 consists of 15 residues. Trimming took 2 bases from V and 2 from J, leaving 13 bases between them. CDR3 protein: CASSYATPTAYEQYF. The CDR3 coding sequence is TGTGCCAGCAGTTACGCCACTCCCACGGCCTACGAGCAGTACTTC.

The V call is TRBV6-1, the J call TRBJ1-4; D gene unclear. CDR1 MNHNS and CDR2 SASEGT come from the germline V gene. The CDR3 loop spans 13 amino acids. V was pared by 6 bases and J by 10 bases, with 15 bases between. CDR3 region: CASRSPSGGKLFF. CDR3 coding DNA: TGTGCCAGCAGGTCCCCCTCAGGCGGAAAACTGTTTTTT.

This sequence joins TRBV7-3 and TRBJ2-2; 9 nucleotides match TRBD2. Germline V gene data show CDR1 as SGHTA and CDR2 as FQGTGA. There are 18 residues in the CDR3. The V gene end was trimmed by 1 base and the J gene end by 5 bases; junction bases not matched to a gene: 11. The DNA of the CDR3 is TGTGCCAGCAGCTTAAGGGGTGGAGCGGGAGGATATACCGGGGAGCTGTTTTTT. Protein product: CASSLRGGAGGYTGELFF.

The rearrangement uses TRBV7-9 and TRBJ1-1; 10 bases are shared with TRBD1. In germline, CDR1 is SEHNR, CDR2 FQNEAQ (reference sequence). Trimming took 2 bases from V and 4 from J; bases not matched to a gene: 7. The CDR3 length is 16 residues. CDR3 coding DNA: TGTGCCAGCAGCTTATTGCGGGACAGGGGAGTCACTGAAGCTTTCTTT. This codes for CASSLLRDRGVTEAFF.

This clonotype has more than one count but fewer than ten. The rearrangement joins TRBV20-1 to TRBJ2-7; a weak D match, TRBD2 (5 bases). V lost 5 bases and J lost 7, with 21 bases in between. Germline V lookup: CDR1 DFQATT, CDR2 SNEGSKA (reference sequence). The CDR3 runs 14 residues. The CDR3 loop is CSAPTSGETGEQYF. CDR3 sequence (DNA): TGCAGTGCTCCTACTAGTGGGGAGACTGGGGAGCAGTACTTC.